The 11 T cell receptor beta chains presented below share a single source sample, sequenced in a study of CD8 T cells in Susac syndrome. RNA, at about 0.45 to 1 ug, was reverse transcribed with random hexamers. TCRdb re-derived calls from the immunoSEQ multiplex PCR reads in MiXCR, one entry per CDR3 protein. The data contain about 100,000 distinct CDR3 sequences, nearly 97% of them seen just once; the ten biggest clones take up around 0.3%. The source material was CD8+ T cells from PBMCs. The receptors originated from a human donor with Susac syndrome.

The V gene is TRBV27, the J gene TRBJ1-2; D gene ambiguous. The ends were cut back, 0 bases at V and 11 bases at J, with 16 bases in the middle. Germline assignment: CDR1 MNHEY and CDR2 SMNVEV (reference sequence). This CDR3 comprises 14 residues. CDR3 nucleotides: TGTGCCAGCAGTTTATCAGGCGGCCCCCTTCGATACACCTTC. It specifies CASSLSGGPLRYTF.

The V gene is TRBV20-1, the J gene TRBJ2-7; TRBD2 matches 10 bases. The CDR3 has 15 amino acids. V lost 3 bases to trimming and J lost 6 bases; unmatched junction nucleotides: 11. Germline CDR1 is DFQATT and CDR2 is SNEGSKA (reference sequence). The CDR3 coding sequence is TGCAGTGCTAGGGCCAGCGGGAGGGCATCCGGCGAGCAGTACTTC. This translates into CSARASGRASGEQYF.

The chain links TRBV12-3 or TRBV12-4 to TRBJ2-7; D ambiguous. The V and J ends lost 6 bases and 7 bases respectively, with 10 bases between them. The CDR3 runs to 11 residues. The CDR3 is CASSIKGEQYF. Written as DNA, the CDR3 is TGTGCCAGCAGCATTAAGGGTGAGCAGTACTTC.

The V call is TRBV12-3 or TRBV12-4, the J call TRBJ2-1; weak D call: TRBD1 (5 bases). The CDR3 has 12 residues. Trimming removed 1 base from V and 15 bases from J, with 13 bases in between. CDR3 region: CASSLGTWAVFF. For the CDR3, the DNA is TGTGCCAGCAGTTTAGGGACATGGGCGGTGTTCTTC.

V is TRBV20-1 and J is TRBJ2-5; 11 bases agree with TRBD2. The CDR3 length is 14 residues. Per the germline V gene, CDR1 is DFQATT and CDR2 is SNEGSKA (reference sequence). V lost 6 bases to trimming and J lost 4 bases; unmatched junction nucleotides: 7. CDR3 region: CSASNLAGGETQYF. The CDR3 DNA reads TGCAGTGCCAGTAACCTAGCGGGAGGAGAGACCCAGTACTTC.

This sequence joins TRBV6-5 and TRBJ2-6, with D tentatively TRBD1 (7 bases). The CDR3 length is 21 residues. CDR1 MNHEY and CDR2 SVGAGI come from the germline V gene. V was cut by 0 bases and J by 0 bases, with 21 bases left in between. The CDR3 region has the DNA TGTGCCAGCAGTTACTCTAGGCCCCAAGGCGGGACAGTCTCTGGGGCCAACGTCCTGACTTTC. Amino acid sequence: CASSYSRPQGGTVSGANVLTF.

V is TRBV5-1 and J is TRBJ2-3; weak D call: TRBD1 (6 bases). The V end lost 2 bases, the J end lost 5 bases, and 15 bases lay between the germline ends. This CDR3 comprises 15 residues. The germline CDR1 and CDR2 sequences are SGHRS and YFSETQ. The CDR3 DNA sequence: TGCGCCAGCAGCTTCGCAGGGGTCGGTGGAGATACGCAGTATTTT. Protein product: CASSFAGVGGDTQYF. Full variable domain (rest looked up from reference TRBV5-1 and TRBJ2-3): KAGVTQTPRYLIKTRGQQVTLSCSPISGHRSVSWYQQTPGQGLQFLFEYFSETQRNKGNFPGRFSGRQFSNSRSEMNVSTLELGDSALYLCASSFAGVGGDTQYFGPGTRLTVL.

The chain couples TRBV28 to TRBJ2-5; D possibly matches TRBD1 or TRBD2 (5 bases each). CDR3 length: 12 residues. From germline, CDR1 is MDHEN and CDR2 SYDVKM. V shed 7 bases and J shed 7 bases, with 13 bases lying between them. The CDR3 nucleotides read TGTGCCAGCACGGGACCTTCTTGGACCCAGTACTTC. Translation: CASTGPSWTQYF.

V gene TRBV29-1 combines with J gene TRBJ2-7; TRBD1 matches 9 bases. Germline values: CDR1 SQVTM, CDR2 ANQGSEA. The V segment lost 2 bases and the J segment 4 bases; nucleotides outside the gene matches: 6. The CDR3 sequence is 14 residues long. CDR3 nucleotides: TGCAGCGTTGAATTCCGGGACAGGGCGTACGAGCAGTACTTC. Protein sequence: CSVEFRDRAYEQYF.

Here the CDR3 DNA reads TGTGCCAGCAGCTTATTCGGGGGCGGGGGAGAGACCCAGTACTTC. Residues: CASSLFGGGGETQYF. The J gene is TRBJ2-5, the V gene TRBV11-2; tentative D call: TRBD2 (7 bases). The CDR3 is 15 residues long. Germline V gives CDR1 SGHAT, CDR2 FQNNGV. Trimming stripped 2 bases from V and 4 bases from J, with 14 bases between. The full variable domain, in which reference TRBV11-2 and TRBJ2-5 provide the parts outside the CDR3, is EAGVAQSPRYKIIEKRQSVAFWCNPISGHATLYWYQQILGQGPKLLIQFQNNGVVDDSQLPKDRFSAERLKGVDSTLKIQPAKLEDSAVYLCASSLFGGGGETQYFGPGTRLLVL.

V gene TRBV9 combines with J gene TRBJ2-3; D gene ambiguous. Germline-derived CDR1 and CDR2 are SGDLS and YYNGEE. This CDR3 contains 16 residues. V was cut by 0 bases and J by 1 base, with 12 bases left in between. CDR3 sequence (DNA): TGTGCCAGCAGCGTAGGGGCGGCCATAGGCACAGATACGCAGTATTTT. Protein product: CASSVGAAIGTDTQYF.